What follows is one TCR beta chain and its context. This sample is drawn from a study of blood T cell repertoires in COVID-19. The ends were cut back, 3 bases at V and 4 bases at J, with 9 bases in the middle. Germline CDR1 reads DFQATT; CDR2 reads SNEGSKA (reference sequence). The CDR3 length is 12 residues. This table comes from immunoSEQ multiplex PCR, and its TCRdb copy is limited to in-frame clones, with some not included. The sample contains roughly 51,000 clones, around 86% of which appear only once. The V call is TRBV20-1, the J call TRBJ1-2, with D hard to call. The origin of this receptor is an elderly woman with acute or convalescent COVID-19. The sequenced sample was peripheral blood. This CDR3 reads CSASDGSYGYTF. Written as DNA, the CDR3 is TGCAGTGCTAGTGACGGGAGCTATGGCTACACCTTC.